There are many counts of the clone carrying this T cell receptor (beta chain). The record originates from a study of low-dose radiotherapy and immunotherapy resistance in tumors. TRAV- and TRBV-specific primers primed first-strand cDNA, covering alpha and beta chains. TCR amplification involved 20 PCR cycles with a constant-region primer and V-primer adapter. In TCRdb, the reads were re-called with MiXCR into one record per CDR3 protein. The sample yields about 100,000 distinct CDR3 sequences, less than 25% seen once. As to time point: after trial treatment. Treatment noted: LDRT plus nivolumab, ipilimumab, low-dose cyclophosphamide and aspirin (RACIN trial). The CDR3 has 16 amino acids. V lost 3 bases and J 3 bases, leaving 18 bases between the germline ends. Germline-derived CDR1 and CDR2 are WSHSY and SAAADI.

The sequence came from a male donor with prostate cancer. The chain has TRBV10-2 and TRBJ2-7; D gene ambiguous. Specimen: PBMCs, collected after low-dose radiotherapy plus immunotherapy. CDR3 region: CASSDVGSAGIYEQYF. CDR3 nucleotide sequence: TGCGCCAGCAGTGATGTCGGGTCAGCTGGGATCTACGAGCAGTACTTC.